The 20 T cell receptor beta chains listed next were all sequenced from one sample in a study of T cells in Graves' hyperthyroidism and ophthalmopathy. Using RNA transcripts as the source, TCR beta CDR3 regions were amplified. With the HTBI primer set, the TCR CDR3 went through a first round of RT-PCR. MiXCR, applied by TCRdb to the multiplex PCR reads, yields one record per CDR3 protein. The data show about 400,000 distinct CDR3 sequences, roughly 15% seen once. The source material was blood. These TCRs come from a woman aged 60 to 75 with Graves' ophthalmopathy.

The chain joins TRBV5-5 to TRBJ2-6; 12 bases map to TRBD1. Germline V gene lookup returns CDR1 SGHKS and CDR2 YYEKEE (reference sequence). V lost 0 bases to trimming and J lost 1 base; unmatched junction nucleotides: 5. The CDR3 has 19 residues. The CDR3 loop is CASSLAGGQGASGANVLTF. For the CDR3, the DNA is TGTGCCAGCAGCTTGGCCGGGGGACAGGGGGCTTCTGGGGCCAACGTCCTGACTTTC.

The table lists this clonotype with many counts. The J gene is TRBJ2-7, the V gene TRBV6-1; no clear D gene. Looked up from germline, CDR1 is MNHNS and CDR2 is SASEGT. The ends were cut back, 0 bases at V and 6 bases at J, with 12 bases in the middle. The CDR3 runs to 14 residues. The CDR3 loop is CASSEAQSRSEQYF. CDR3 in DNA: TGTGCCAGCAGTGAAGCGCAGTCCCGAAGCGAGCAGTACTTC.

This clonotype was observed at least ten times. The V and J genes are TRBV28 and TRBJ2-3; 9 bases are a match to TRBD2. This CDR3 has 15 amino acids. V shed 10 bases, J shed 2 bases, and the junction held 10 bases outside the gene matches. Per the germline V gene, CDR1 is MDHEN and CDR2 is SYDVKM. This CDR3 reads CATLPPSGATDTQYF. The CDR3, as DNA: TGTGCCACCCTCCCCCCTAGCGGGGCCACAGATACGCAGTATTTT.

The chain uses TRBV9 and TRBJ2-3; maybe TRBD1 (8 bases). This CDR3 comprises 15 residues. V was clipped by 4 bases and J by 6 bases, with 18 bases between them. Germline loops: CDR1 SGDLS, CDR2 YYNGEE. CDR3 DNA sequence: TGTGCCAGCAGCCCTCACAGGGGGGGGGTGGATACGCAGTATTTT. This gives the protein CASSPHRGGVDTQYF.

Comment on this clonotype: One end of the junction varies from germline; a read error may be responsible. The chain has TRBV7-3 and TRBJ2-5, with TRBD2 matching over 10 bases. Germline CDR1 SGHTA, CDR2 FQGTGA. The CDR3 sequence is 15 residues long. Here the CDR3 DNA reads TGTGCCAGCAGCGCCACTAGCGGGGACCAGGAGACCCAGTACTTC. It yields the protein CASSATSGDQETQYF. Using reference TRBV7-3 and TRBJ2-5 for the parts outside the CDR3, the full variable domain is GAGVSQTPSNKVTEKGKYVELRCDPISGHTALYWYRQSLGQGPEFLIYFQGTGAADDSGLPNDRFFAVRPEGSVSTLKIQRTERGDSAVYLCASSATSGDQETQYFGPGTRLLVL.

This clonotype was counted only a few times. This sequence joins TRBV28 and TRBJ2-7, with TRBD1 matching 7 bases. V shed 6 bases and J 2 bases; nucleotides not matched to a gene: 10. The CDR3 runs to 15 residues. Germline loops: CDR1 MDHEN, CDR2 SYDVKM. The CDR3 nucleotides read TGTGCCAGCAGCTATACTTACAGGGGTGCCTACGAGCAGTACTTC. It specifies CASSYTYRGAYEQYF.

This clonotype was observed a handful of times. Just one base apart from a much larger clone, this may be a read error. The conserved final phenylalanine or tryptophan is absent from the CDR3, which likely points to a read error. V is TRBV29-1 and J is TRBJ2-5; D not resolved. The V and J ends lost 8 bases and 4 bases respectively, with 17 bases between them. CDR3 length: 13 amino acids. The germline V gene encodes CDR1 SQVTM and CDR2 ANQGSEA. The CDR3 sequence is CSPPLPARETQYL. CDR3 nucleotides: TGCAGCCCCCCCCTCCCGGCCAGAGAGACCCAGTACCTC.

This clonotype was observed many times. V usage is TRBV7-3 and J usage is TRBJ2-2; 8 nucleotides agree with TRBD2. V dropped 0 bases and J dropped 1; count of bases not matched to a gene: 1. The CDR3 runs 16 residues. CDR1 and CDR2 (germline): SGHTA, FQGTGA. CDR3 sequence (DNA): TGTGCCAGCAGCTTAACTAGCGGGATGAACACCGGGGAGCTGTTTTTT. This gives the protein CASSLTSGMNTGELFF. Complete variable domain (other parts from reference TRBV7-3 and TRBJ2-2): GAGVSQTPSNKVTEKGKYVELRCDPISGHTALYWYRQSLGQGPEFLIYFQGTGAADDSGLPNDRFFAVRPEGSVSTLKIQRTERGDSAVYLCASSLTSGMNTGELFFGEGSRLTVL.

This clonotype was counted a few times. This chain links TRBV3-1 with TRBJ2-1, with 10 bases aligning to TRBD2. Germline CDR1 reads LGHDT; CDR2 reads YNNKEL (reference sequence). The CDR3 sequence is 17 residues long. V shed 1 base, J shed 6 bases, and the junction held 9 bases outside the gene matches. Here the CDR3 reads CASSQVLLAGVANEQFF. CDR3 sequence (DNA): TGTGCCAGCAGCCAAGTTCTCCTAGCGGGAGTTGCCAATGAGCAGTTCTTC.

This clonotype has more than one count but fewer than ten. This chain connects TRBV5-1 to TRBJ1-2, with TRBD1 matching over 7 bases. The V and J ends lost 0 bases and 6 bases, in that order; junction bases with no gene match: 8. The length of the CDR3 is 15 residues. Germline CDR1 reads SGHRS; CDR2 reads YFSETQ. The CDR3 DNA reads TGCGCCAGCAGCTTGGAGGGACAGCGGACGGATGGCTACACCTTC. Protein: CASSLEGQRTDGYTF. Full variable domain (missing parts from reference TRBV5-1 and TRBJ1-2): KAGVTQTPRYLIKTRGQQVTLSCSPISGHRSVSWYQQTPGQGLQFLFEYFSETQRNKGNFPGRFSGRQFSNSRSEMNVSTLELGDSALYLCASSLEGQRTDGYTFGSGTRLTVV.

At least ten counts were recorded for this clonotype. The genes are TRBV2 and TRBJ2-7; 8 bases match TRBD1. Germline values: CDR1 SNHLY, CDR2 FYNNEI. V lost 4 bases to trimming and J lost 7 bases; unmatched junction nucleotides: 9. This CDR3 has 14 residues. The CDR3 DNA reads TGTGCCAGCAGTGGGAACAGGGGGTATGGGGAGCAGTACTTC. It specifies CASSGNRGYGEQYF.

The chain couples TRBV4-2 to TRBJ1-5; D remains ambiguous. This CDR3 is 17 amino acids long. Between the trimmed V and J ends, which lost 1 base and 1 base, there was a span of 14 bases. The V gene's germline CDR1 is LGHNA and CDR2 YNFKEQ. The CDR3 region has the DNA TGTGCCAGCAGCCAAGTCGCCGGGCCGGGGAGCAATCAGCCCCAGCATTTT. It is translated as CASSQVAGPGSNQPQHF.

CDR3 amino acids: CASSYQFTRTGGSTEAFF. CDR3 nucleotides: TGTGCCAGCAGTTACCAATTTACTCGAACAGGGGGGAGCACTGAAGCTTTCTTT. The rearrangement joins TRBV6-5 to TRBJ1-1, with 8 bases that match TRBD1. The V gene end was trimmed by 2 bases and the J gene end by 4 bases; junction bases not matched to a gene: 15. The germline V gene has CDR1 MNHEY and CDR2 SVGAGI. The CDR3 totals 18 residues.

This clonotype appeared many times. This rearrangement joins TRBV27 to TRBJ1-4; D may be TRBD1 (5 bases). Germline CDR1 MNHEY, CDR2 SMNVEV (reference sequence). This CDR3 spans 13 amino acids. V shed 7 bases and J shed 3 bases, with 9 bases lying between them. The CDR3 spells CASKPGSNEKLFF. CDR3 in DNA: TGTGCCAGCAAACCAGGGTCTAATGAAAAACTGTTTTTT.

This clonotype has ten or more counts. This chain links TRBV28 with TRBJ2-7, with D possibly TRBD2 on 5 matching bases. Trimming removed 8 bases at V and 0 bases at J, with 11 bases between. The CDR3 contains 13 residues. CDR1 is MDHEN and CDR2 is SYDVKM in the germline V gene. The CDR3 here is CASEGRISYEQYF. The CDR3 DNA reads TGTGCCAGCGAGGGCCGGATCTCCTACGAGCAGTACTTC.

This clonotype was counted ten times or more. The chain employs TRBV7-3 and TRBJ2-7; D is unresolved. The V and J ends lost 4 bases and 2 bases respectively, with 18 bases between them. Germline V lookup: CDR1 SGHTA, CDR2 FQGTGA. This CDR3 region has 16 residues. The CDR3 sequence: CASSSPAIHPTYEQYF. The CDR3 DNA reads as TGTGCCAGCAGCTCACCGGCTATCCATCCAACCTACGAGCAGTACTTC.

This clonotype was observed many times. This chain uses TRBV28 with TRBJ2-7; 12 nucleotides line up with TRBD2. The CDR3 spans 15 residues. Per the germline V gene, CDR1 is MDHEN and CDR2 is SYDVKM. The V segment lost 6 bases and the J segment 6 bases; nucleotides outside the gene matches: 9. The CDR3 reads CASRPSGRAGGEQYF. DNA of the CDR3: TGTGCCAGCAGGCCTAGCGGGAGGGCCGGAGGCGAGCAGTACTTC.

The genes are TRBV20-1 and TRBJ2-1, with 9 bases matching TRBD2. After removal of 0 bases from V and 12 bases from J, the junction contained 6 bases not matched to a gene. The CDR3 totals 13 residues. CDR1 is DFQATT and CDR2 is SNEGSKA in the germline V gene (reference sequence). CDR3 in DNA: TGCAGTGCTAGAGATTTAGCGGGAGTTCCGCAGTTCTTC. This sequence encodes CSARDLAGVPQFF.

This clonotype was counted ten times or more. J is TRBJ2-5 and V is TRBV3-1; a possible D gene is TRBD2 (6 bases). The V gene's germline CDR1 is LGHDT and CDR2 YNNKEL (reference sequence). This CDR3 spans 15 amino acids. Between the trimmed V and J ends, which lost 0 bases and 6 bases, there was a span of 14 bases. CDR3 nucleotide sequence: TGTGCCAGCAGCCAAGATCATACTAGCCGGCAGACCCAGTACTTC. It yields the protein CASSQDHTSRQTQYF.

This clonotype was recorded at least ten times. V gene TRBV5-6 combines with J gene TRBJ2-1; D ambiguous. The V end was cut by 0 bases, the J end by 7 bases, with 17 bases between. The CDR3 extends over 16 amino acids. Germline V gives CDR1 SGHDT, CDR2 YYEEEE. CDR3 DNA: TGTGCCAGCAGCTTGGCCTTCGGGCCAGTCGGGAATGAGCAGTTCTTC. Amino acid sequence: CASSLAFGPVGNEQFF.